These 26 T cell receptor beta chains share one sample of origin, sequenced in a study of blood T cell repertoires in COVID-19. Only in-frame clones appear in the TCRdb table, and some are missing; sequencing was by immunoSEQ multiplex PCR. The profile shows around 100,000 clones, roughly 88% of them singletons. The sequenced material came from peripheral blood. The receptor set was obtained from a human donor in a cohort sampled during active COVID-19.

V and J are TRBV27 and TRBJ2-7; 10 nucleotides line up with TRBD2. Germline V gene sequence: CDR1 MNHEY, CDR2 SMNVEV (reference sequence). V lost 6 bases, J lost 5 bases, and 16 bases stayed unmatched. This CDR3 spans 17 amino acids. CDR3 region: CASRILRSGGRVHEQYF. The DNA of the CDR3 is TGTGCCAGCAGGATTCTCCGTAGCGGGGGGAGAGTCCACGAGCAGTACTTC.

The V call is TRBV4-2, the J call TRBJ1-5; 8 positions match TRBD1. Looked up from germline, CDR1 is LGHNA and CDR2 is YNFKEQ. The CDR3 spans 18 residues. V trimming: 4 bases; J trimming: 3 bases; junction bases outside the gene matches: 14. The CDR3 protein is CASSPTGTGGSINQPQHF. The CDR3 coding sequence is TGTGCCAGCAGCCCAACAGGCACAGGGGGATCTATCAATCAGCCCCAGCATTTT.

The chain couples TRBV27 to TRBJ2-7; TRBD2 matches 8 bases. Germline lookup yields CDR1 MNHEY and CDR2 SMNVEV (reference sequence). Losses at the gene ends were 0 bases for V and 4 bases for J; bases not matched to a gene: 8. The CDR3 consists of 16 residues. The CDR3 protein is CASSLSGLANSYEQYF. CDR3 coding DNA: TGTGCCAGCAGTTTATCAGGACTAGCCAATTCATACGAGCAGTACTTC.

The V call is TRBV5-1, the J call TRBJ1-1; D is undetermined. This CDR3 contains 15 residues. Germline CDR1 and CDR2: SGHRS and YFSETQ. Trimming stripped 6 bases from V and 0 bases from J, with 15 bases between. CDR3: CASNSGSPLNTEAFF. DNA of the CDR3: TGCGCCAGCAACTCGGGATCCCCCTTGAACACTGAAGCTTTCTTT.

DNA of the CDR3: TGTGCCAGCAGCCAACATCGACTAGCGGGGAGCACAGATACGCAGTATTTT. This encodes CASSQHRLAGSTDTQYF. The chain is built from TRBV6-4 and TRBJ2-3; 11 bases are shared with TRBD2. Germline V gene data show CDR1 as MRHNA and CDR2 as SNTAGT. This CDR3 is built from 17 residues. The V gene end was trimmed by 6 bases and the J gene end by 0 bases; junction bases not matched to a gene: 8.

The chain links TRBV5-6 to TRBJ1-2; 8 bases match TRBD1. There are 16 residues in the CDR3. J gave up 6 bases and V 3 bases, and 13 bases lay outside the gene matches. The germline V gene encodes CDR1 SGHDT and CDR2 YYEEEE. The CDR3 sequence: CASSSSPTTGQDGYTF. DNA of the CDR3: TGTGCCAGCAGCTCCTCCCCCACCACGGGACAGGATGGCTACACCTTC.

J is TRBJ2-7 and V is TRBV7-2; 7 bases are a match to TRBD1. V dropped 5 bases and J dropped 1; count of bases not matched to a gene: 5. CDR3 size: 14 residues. Looked up from germline, CDR1 is SGHTA and CDR2 is FQGNSA. In DNA form, the CDR3 reads TGTGCCAGCAGCCAACCGGGACAGTCCTACGAGCAGTACTTC. Its protein product is CASSQPGQSYEQYF.

This rearrangement joins TRBV7-9 to TRBJ1-2; 11 bases agree with TRBD1. Trimming removed 5 bases from V and 4 bases from J; junction bases left unmatched: 9. Germline CDR1 and CDR2: SEHNR and FQNEAQ (reference sequence). The CDR3 is 16 amino acids. In nucleotides, the CDR3 is TGTGCCAGCAGCCTGAGGACAGGGGGCAATAGCTATGGCTACACCTTC. This codes for CASSLRTGGNSYGYTF.

The chain joins TRBV11-2 to TRBJ1-2, with D unclear. The germline V gene has CDR1 SGHAT and CDR2 FQNNGV. The germline V and J ends were trimmed by 2 bases and 1 base, with 11 bases remaining between them. The CDR3 contains 15 residues. This CDR3 is CASSLTETLNYGYTF. As DNA, the CDR3 is TGTGCCAGCAGCTTAACAGAGACCCTTAACTATGGCTACACCTTC.

The chain combines TRBV28 with TRBJ1-2; D not certain. The CDR3 covers 12 residues. Germline values: CDR1 MDHEN, CDR2 SYDVKM. V lost 7 bases to trimming and J lost 7 bases, with 13 bases between them. The CDR3 region has the DNA TGTGCCAGCACCATCCCTCCCGGTGGCTACACCTTC. This translates into CASTIPPGGYTF.

This chain connects TRBV7-6 to TRBJ2-3; 9 positions agree with TRBD2. The CDR3 is 15 amino acids. After removal of 5 bases from V and 6 bases from J, the junction contained 9 bases not matched to a gene. CDR1 is SGHVS and CDR2 is FNYEAQ in the germline V gene. The CDR3 sequence: CASSPMASGADTQYF. As DNA, the CDR3 is TGTGCCAGCAGCCCCATGGCTAGCGGGGCGGATACGCAGTATTTT.

This rearrangement joins TRBV28 to TRBJ1-1, with a possible D match to TRBD1 (5 bases). This CDR3 comprises 12 residues. V was shortened by 11 bases and J by 1 base, with 11 bases between the two germline ends. Germline CDR1 reads MDHEN; CDR2 reads SYDVKM. CDR3 sequence: CAGADPNTEAFF. Here the CDR3 DNA reads TGTGCCGGGGCGGATCCGAACACTGAAGCTTTCTTT.

This clone was counted once. This chain links TRBV5-1 with TRBJ2-5; no clear D gene. Germline V gene data show CDR1 as SGHRS and CDR2 as YFSETQ. V gave up 0 bases and J gave up 2 bases, with 8 bases separating them. This CDR3 spans 14 amino acids. This CDR3 is CASSLEQEQETQYF. CDR3 coding DNA: TGCGCCAGCAGCTTGGAGCAGGAACAAGAGACCCAGTACTTC.

The chain carries TRBV6-5 and TRBJ2-6; D is unresolved. Germline CDR1 reads MNHEY; CDR2 reads SVGAGI. The V end was cut by 0 bases, the J end by 4 bases, with 10 bases between. The CDR3 runs 16 residues. The CDR3 nucleotides are TGTGCCAGCAGTTACTCTGGTTGGGCAGGGGCCAACGTCCTGACTTTC. Protein sequence: CASSYSGWAGANVLTF.

The chain carries TRBV19 and TRBJ2-3, with D maybe TRBD1 (6 bases). Deletions cut 5 bases from V and 0 bases from J, with 21 bases between. Germline CDR1 and CDR2: LNHDA and SQIVND (reference sequence). This CDR3 has 18 amino acids. The CDR3: CASSPRGNVFLSTDTQYF. The CDR3 nucleotides read TGTGCCAGTAGTCCTAGGGGGAATGTGTTCTTGAGCACAGATACGCAGTATTTT.

This chain uses TRBV5-5 with TRBJ2-2, with D perhaps TRBD1 (5 bases). The CDR3 contains 15 residues. V lost 3 bases to trimming and J lost 2 bases, with 11 bases between them. Germline V gives CDR1 SGHKS, CDR2 YYEKEE (reference sequence). The CDR3 protein is CASSSGTGNTGELFF. The CDR3 DNA reads as TGTGCCAGCAGCTCTGGAACAGGAAACACCGGGGAGCTGTTTTTT.

The genes are TRBV20-1 and TRBJ2-5, with a tentative D call TRBD2 (5 bases). In germline, CDR1 is DFQATT, CDR2 SNEGSKA (reference sequence). V dropped 3 bases and J dropped 10 bases, with 21 bases sitting between them. CDR3 length: 14 residues. The CDR3: CSASKTREPMIQYF. The CDR3, as DNA: TGCAGTGCTAGTAAGACACGGGAACCAATGATCCAGTACTTC.

This clone has only a few counts. The rearrangement joins TRBV7-9 to TRBJ2-1; perhaps TRBD2 as D (6 bases). CDR3 length: 12 residues. Germline CDR1 and CDR2: SEHNR and FQNEAQ (reference sequence). V gave up 0 bases and J gave up 10 bases, with 7 bases separating them. CDR3 sequence reads: CASSLATSEQFF. CDR3 DNA: TGTGCCAGCAGCTTAGCAACTAGCGAGCAGTTCTTC. Full variable domain (missing parts from reference TRBV7-9 and TRBJ2-1): DTGVSQNPRHKITKRGQNVTFRCDPISEHNRLYWYRQTLGQGPEFLTYFQNEAQLEKSRLLSDRFSAERPKGSFSTLEIQRTEQGDSAMYLCASSLATSEQFFGPGTRLTVL.

J is TRBJ2-5 and V is TRBV28; 9 bases align to TRBD1. The junction had 13 bases not matched to a gene; V was cut back by 4 bases and J by 4 bases. CDR1 and CDR2 (germline): MDHEN, SYDVKM. The length of the CDR3 is 17 residues. The CDR3 sequence is CASSSQIPDRGRETQYF. The DNA of the CDR3 is TGTGCCAGCAGTTCCCAAATCCCCGACAGGGGGAGAGAGACCCAGTACTTC.

J is TRBJ2-3 and V is TRBV28; no clear D gene. Germline loops: CDR1 MDHEN, CDR2 SYDVKM. The germline V and J ends were trimmed by 4 bases and 5 bases, with 4 bases remaining between them. The CDR3 consists of 11 residues. The CDR3 sequence: CASSSRDTQYF. CDR3 DNA: TGTGCCAGCAGTTCCAGAGATACGCAGTATTTT.

This clone was counted a single time. V gene TRBV6-2 or TRBV6-3 combines with J gene TRBJ2-1; 9 nucleotides match TRBD1. Per germline, CDR1 MNHEY and CDR2 SVGEGT. This CDR3 region has 12 residues. Trimming took 4 bases from V and 9 from J; bases not matched to a gene: 1. CDR3 in amino acids: CASSWTGAEQFF. CDR3 bases: TGTGCCAGCAGTTGGACAGGGGCTGAGCAGTTCTTC.

The rearrangement links TRBV7-2 to TRBJ1-2; tentatively, D is TRBD1 (5 bases). The CDR3 spans 16 residues. V was clipped by 1 base and J by 2 bases, with 14 bases between them. Germline CDR1 is SGHTA and CDR2 is FQGNSA. The CDR3, as DNA: TGTGCCAGCAGCTTAGGGCAGGGCCTGAGAAACTATGGCTACACCTTC. It specifies CASSLGQGLRNYGYTF.

The rearrangement links TRBV3-1 (or the pseudogene TRBV3-2) to TRBJ1-2, with TRBD1 as a possible D gene (5 bases). The CDR3 runs to 12 residues. V lost 8 bases and J 7 bases, leaving 14 bases between the germline ends. CDR1 and CDR2 from the germline V gene are LGHDT and YNNKEL (reference sequence). In nucleotides, the CDR3 is TGTGCCAGCGGGGCCGGGGGGGTTGGCTACACCTTC. It specifies CASGAGGVGYTF.

This clone was detected only once. The CDR3 DNA reads as TGTGCCAGCAGCCGCGAGACAGGGCCCCAAGAGACCCAGTACTTC. Translated, it gives CASSRETGPQETQYF. J is TRBJ2-5 and V is TRBV5-6; 7 positions agree with TRBD1. The J segment lost 1 base and the V segment lost 4 bases, leaving 7 bases of the junction unmatched. CDR1 SGHDT and CDR2 YYEEEE come from the germline V gene. The CDR3 covers 15 residues.

This chain uses TRBV11-3 with TRBJ2-2; D unclear. The V gene's germline CDR1 is SGHNT and CDR2 YENEEA. The CDR3 runs 14 residues. Between the trimmed V and J ends, which lost 3 bases and 4 bases, there was a span of 9 bases. The CDR3 protein is CASSFESSTGELFF. The CDR3 nucleotides are TGTGCCAGCAGCTTTGAGAGTTCCACCGGGGAGCTGTTTTTT.

The V call is TRBV28, the J call TRBJ1-1; D not resolved. This CDR3 contains 16 residues. Deletions cut 1 base from V and 0 bases from J, with 12 bases between. Germline V gene lookup returns CDR1 MDHEN and CDR2 SYDVKM. The CDR3 DNA sequence: TGTGCCAGCAGTTTATTACCAGAATCCATGAACACTGAAGCTTTCTTT. Amino acids: CASSLLPESMNTEAFF.